The clone carrying this T cell receptor beta chain was found many times. Time point meaning: persistent/refractory GD, antithyroid drugs over 5 years with positive TRAb. PBMC-extracted RNA yielded the TCR library. The record originates from a study of regulatory T cells in long-lasting Graves disease. Trimming left V 6 bases short and J 3 bases short, with 11 bases between. This CDR3 contains 14 residues. CDR1 is MRHNA and CDR2 is SNTAGT in the germline V gene. iRepertoire HTBI primers and Arm-PCR of CDR3 regions built TCR beta libraries. TCRdb processed the multiplex PCR reads anew with MiXCR; each CDR3 protein has one entry. The sample lists about half a million distinct CDR3 sequences, roughly 22% occurring once.

This chain joins TRBV6-4 and TRBJ2-2, with D perhaps matching TRBD2 (5 bases). The sequence came from a female donor with Graves disease. The sequencing here drew on peripheral blood mononuclear cells (PBMCs), taken when the disease was refractory, from a patient treated with antithyroid drugs. The CDR3 protein is CASSLGSYTGELFF. The DNA of the CDR3 is TGTGCCAGCAGCTTAGGGAGTTACACCGGGGAGCTGTTTTTT.